The clone carrying this TCR beta chain was detected ten times or more. The sample comes from a study of neurological immune-mediated disorders. TCRdb recomputed calls from the 5' RACE reads with MiXCR, one row per CDR3 protein. Here the sample spans around 78,000 distinct CDR3 sequences, 15% to 20% being singletons. Input material: PBMCs. The sequence derives from a woman aged 40-49 years in good health.

CDR3: CASSPRQGETQYF. The CDR3 DNA reads as TGTGCCAGCAGCCCAAGACAGGGAGAGACCCAGTACTTC. V and J are TRBV7-2 and TRBJ2-5, with TRBD1 identical over 7 bases. Germline V gene data show CDR1 as SGHTA and CDR2 as FQGNSA. V gave up 5 bases and J gave up 4 bases; unmatched junction bases: 4. The CDR3 runs 13 residues.